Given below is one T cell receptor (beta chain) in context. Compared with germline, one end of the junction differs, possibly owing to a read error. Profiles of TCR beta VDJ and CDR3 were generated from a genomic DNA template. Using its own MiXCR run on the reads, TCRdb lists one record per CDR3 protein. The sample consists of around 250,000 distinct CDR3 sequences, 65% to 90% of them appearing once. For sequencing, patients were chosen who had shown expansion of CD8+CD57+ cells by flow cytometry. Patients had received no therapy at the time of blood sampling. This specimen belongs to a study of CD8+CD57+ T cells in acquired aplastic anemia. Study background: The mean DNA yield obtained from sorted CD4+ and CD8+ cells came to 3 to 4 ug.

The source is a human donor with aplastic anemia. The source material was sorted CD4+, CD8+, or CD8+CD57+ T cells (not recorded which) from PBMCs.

CDR3 loop: CASSVAKRGDYIF. DNA of the CDR3: TGTGCCAGCAGCGTAGCGAAGCGGGGGGACTACATTTTC. This rearrangement joins TRBV7-3 to TRBJ2-1, with 9 bases matching TRBD2. This CDR3 contains 13 residues. In germline, CDR1 is SGHTA, CDR2 FQGTGA.